This T cell receptor beta chain was identified during a study of long-term antiretroviral therapy in people with HIV. Looked up from germline, CDR1 is SNHLY and CDR2 is FYNNEI. CDR3 length: 15 residues. Germline trimming cut 6 bases from V and 4 bases from J; bases unmatched to any gene: 7. This was the immunoSEQ v3.0 assay at survey level. TCRdb keeps only in-frame clones here, not all; method: immunoSEQ multiplex PCR. The sample has about 19,000 clones; 80% to 90% are singletons. The J gene is TRBJ2-7, the V gene TRBV2; the match to TRBD1 covers 12 bases. This receptor was taken from a man younger than 35 with HIV. Specimen: unsorted PBMCs, collected 2.1 years after starting antiretroviral therapy. The CDR3 nucleotides are TGTGCCAGCAGGACCCGGGACAGGGGGCAGTACGAGCAGTACTTC. Its protein product is CASRTRDRGQYEQYF.